This T cell receptor (beta chain) emerged from a study of cytomegalovirus exposure and HLA in healthy donors. Overall study findings and caveats: An analysis done earlier found most TCR beta V segments productive about 87% or about 30% of the time. An analysis was carried out later, and it reportedly showed fewer N-insertions in an Asian-associated ancestry cluster than the approximately 670-donor mean. Some segments of the V type, notably TRBV6-2 and TRBV6-3, were excluded as indistinguishable. Roughly even sequencing depth across donors was the assumption behind the presence/absence analyses.

Germline loops: CDR1 KGHSH, CDR2 LQKENI. V lost 3 bases to trimming and J lost 1 base, with 8 bases between them. The CDR3 spans 14 residues. This clone has a handful of counts. Its antigen remains unknown. The PCR ran on 60 Vbeta and 13 Jbeta primers. Sequenced by immunoSEQ multiplex PCR; TCRdb stores in-frame clones only, minus some. There are 180,000 or so clones in the sample; 8.5% to 10% occur only once, and 1% to 1.5% lies in the top ten. V usage is TRBV18 and J usage is TRBJ2-3; possibly TRBD2 for D (6 bases). Sequenced sample: PBMCs. The TCR sequence derives from a woman under 40 in good health and CMV-seropositive. In nucleotides, the CDR3 is TGTGCCAGCTCACCGGGACTTCGCACAGATACGCAGTATTTT. Amino acid sequence: CASSPGLRTDTQYF.